A single sample is the source of the 15 T cell receptor beta chains below, sequenced in a study of Ad26.COV2.S vaccination and SARS-CoV-2 variants. Using immunoSEQ multiplex PCR, the repertoire was profiled, and TCRdb retains in-frame clones only, with some absent. The sample comprises a few hundred thousand clones, around four fifths of which are singletons, and about 8% rests with the top ten. Treatment noted: roughly 19 received Ad26.COV2.S at low or high dose, single or two shots; several received placebo; per-sample allocation not given. The samples date from day 63 after the first vaccine or placebo injection. The sequenced sample was peripheral blood, obtained in a trial of Ad26.COV2.S vaccine versus placebo. All receptors derive from a person aged 18-60 years who received the Ad26.COV2.S COVID-19 vaccine or a placebo.

The chain links TRBV7-2 to TRBJ2-1; D gene unclear. Germline CDR1 SGHTA, CDR2 FQGNSA. The V and J ends lost 0 bases and 11 bases respectively, with 11 bases between them. This CDR3 is 13 amino acids long. The CDR3 sequence is CASSLARSAKQFF. CDR3 nucleotide sequence: TGTGCCAGCAGCTTAGCGCGGTCGGCGAAGCAGTTCTTC.

This chain joins TRBV9 and TRBJ1-6; no reliable D call. CDR1 and CDR2 (germline): SGDLS, YYNGEE. With 3 bases removed from V and 7 bases from J, the gap between germline ends came to 11 bases. The CDR3 consists of 14 residues. CDR3 in DNA: TGTGCCAGCAGCGAGACCACGGGGAATTCACCCCTCCACTTT. Translated: CASSETTGNSPLHF.

The chain employs TRBV29-1 and TRBJ2-5; no clear D gene. This CDR3 has 12 amino acids. Germline CDR1 and CDR2: SQVTM and ANQGSEA. Deletions cut 2 bases from V and 7 bases from J, with 11 bases between. CDR3: CSVEKGGVTQYF. CDR3 in DNA: TGCAGCGTTGAAAAGGGCGGTGTGACCCAGTACTTC.

The rearrangement uses TRBV11-2 and TRBJ2-3; D not certain. The CDR3 is 13 amino acids. Per the germline V gene, CDR1 is SGHAT and CDR2 is FQNNGV. V was cut by 5 bases and J by 4 bases, with 10 bases left in between. The CDR3 reads CASSPRVSDTQYF. In DNA form, the CDR3 reads TGTGCCAGCAGCCCCCGGGTCTCAGATACGCAGTATTTT.

The V gene is TRBV3-1 (or the pseudogene TRBV3-2), the J gene TRBJ2-1; 14 bases agree with TRBD2. The CDR3 length is 15 residues. J gave up 9 bases and V 8 bases, and 9 bases lay outside the gene matches. The germline gives CDR1 LGHDT, CDR2 YNNKEL (reference sequence). For the CDR3, the DNA is TGTGCCAGCCGGGCGACTAGCGGGGGGGCCGGTGAGCAGTTCTTC. Encoded protein: CASRATSGGAGEQFF.

The V gene is TRBV6-4, the J gene TRBJ2-1, with 8 bases fitting TRBD1. The V gene's germline CDR1 is MRHNA and CDR2 SNTAGT. The CDR3 runs 13 residues. V was clipped by 5 bases and J by 9 bases; unmatched bases: 6. The CDR3 coding sequence is TGTGCCAGCAGTCAGGGGGACAGGATTGAGCAGTTCTTC. Translation gives CASSQGDRIEQFF.

The chain carries TRBV19 and TRBJ1-2, with D possibly TRBD1 on 5 matching bases. The CDR3 loop spans 13 amino acids. CDR1 and CDR2 (germline): LNHDA, SQIVND (reference sequence). Deletions cut 1 base from V and 7 bases from J, with 10 bases between. The CDR3 region has the DNA TGTGCCAGTAGTATAGGTAGGGGAATTGGCTACACCTTC. This sequence encodes CASSIGRGIGYTF.

The J gene is TRBJ1-4, the V gene TRBV9; 7 bases fit TRBD1. Per germline, CDR1 SGDLS and CDR2 YYNGEE. V shed 4 bases and J 4 bases; nucleotides not matched to a gene: 4. The CDR3 contains 14 residues. The CDR3 region is CASSPGTVNEKLFF. CDR3 nucleotide sequence: TGTGCCAGCAGCCCCGGGACAGTTAATGAAAAACTGTTTTTT.

V usage is TRBV11-3 and J usage is TRBJ2-1; 10 bases agree with TRBD2. The CDR3 loop spans 18 amino acids. V lost 1 base to trimming and J lost 5 bases; unmatched junction nucleotides: 11. CDR1 is SGHNT and CDR2 is YENEEA in the germline V gene. The CDR3 is CASSLGVRGLAVDNEQFF. The CDR3 coding sequence is TGTGCCAGCAGCTTAGGGGTCCGAGGACTAGCGGTGGACAATGAGCAGTTCTTC.

The chain links TRBV7-3 to TRBJ2-1, with 13 nucleotides matching TRBD2. Trimming took 5 bases from V and 6 from J; bases not matched to a gene: 7. Germline V CDR1 and CDR2: SGHTA, FQGTGA. CDR3 length: 16 amino acids. This chain's CDR3 is CASSPLTSGRSNEQFF. In DNA, the CDR3 is TGTGCCAGCAGCCCTTTGACTAGCGGGAGGTCCAATGAGCAGTTCTTC. The whole variable domain, filled in from reference TRBV7-3 and TRBJ2-1, reads GAGVSQTPSNKVTEKGKYVELRCDPISGHTALYWYRQSLGQGPEFLIYFQGTGAADDSGLPNDRFFAVRPEGSVSTLKIQRTERGDSAVYLCASSPLTSGRSNEQFFGPGTRLTVL.

The J gene is TRBJ1-1, the V gene TRBV6-5; D call uncertain. This CDR3 is 12 amino acids long. Germline V gene sequence: CDR1 MNHEY, CDR2 SVGAGI. The V end lost 7 bases, the J end lost 1 base, and 7 bases lay between the germline ends. The CDR3 coding sequence is TGTGCCAGCACCGCCTCGAACACTGAAGCTTTCTTT. This encodes CASTASNTEAFF.

Comment on this clone: One end of the junction is discordant with germline, which a read error may explain. This sequence joins TRBV12-5 and TRBJ1-3, with a weak D call TRBD1 (5 bases). Germline V gene sequence: CDR1 LGHNT, CDR2 FRNRAP. The CDR3 loop spans 14 amino acids. DNA of the CDR3: TGTGCTAGTGGTTTGAGTTTCCGAGGGGCCCTGGTCGATTTT. This gives the protein CASGLSFRGALVDF.

The rearrangement links TRBV2 to TRBJ1-2, with no clear D. The CDR3 is 14 residues long. The germline CDR1 and CDR2 sequences are SNHLY and FYNNEI. V lost 8 bases and J 4 bases, leaving 17 bases between the germline ends. This chain's CDR3 is CASDRQIGFYGYTF. CDR3 sequence (DNA): TGTGCCAGCGATAGGCAGATAGGCTTCTATGGCTACACCTTC.

The chain employs TRBV7-8 and TRBJ1-5; TRBD1 matches at 9 bases. With V trimmed by 4 bases and J by 2 bases, 12 bases remained unmatched. Germline V gene lookup returns CDR1 SGHVS and CDR2 FQNEAQ. The CDR3 runs 18 residues. In nucleotides, the CDR3 is TGTGCCAGCAGCTACTACGGACAGGGGAATAGTGGCAATCAGCCCCAGCATTTT. This encodes CASSYYGQGNSGNQPQHF. Full variable domain (rest looked up from reference TRBV7-8 and TRBJ1-5): GAGVSQSPRYKVAKRGQDVALRCDPISGHVSLFWYQQALGQGPEFLTYFQNEAQLDKSGLPSDRFFAERPEGSVSTLKIQRTQQEDSAVYLCASSYYGQGNSGNQPQHFGDGTRLSIL.

With regard to this clone: Distinct nucleotide sequences in the sample also encode this CDR3. The chain employs TRBV12-3 or TRBV12-4 and TRBJ2-1; no firm D call. There are 12 residues in the CDR3. Trimming cost V 3 bases and J 4 bases, with 4 bases left between them. The DNA of the CDR3 is TGTGCCAGCAGTTTCCCATACAATGAGCAGTTCTTC. Encoded protein: CASSFPYNEQFF.